One T cell receptor beta chain is described in this entry. The sample originates from a study of blood T cell repertoires in COVID-19. Study context: The United States, Italy and Spain supplied acute and convalescent COVID-19 samples. Sources were T cells, B-cell-depleted T cells, or PBMCs; the material itself was cDNA or gDNA.

The CDR3 totals 14 residues. Germline V gene sequence: CDR1 SGHRS, CDR2 YFSETQ. The V gene lost 0 bases and the J gene lost 2 bases, with 8 bases spanning the gap. The protocol was immunoSEQ multiplex PCR, while the TCRdb copy is restricted to in-frame clones and leaves out a portion. The table records about 180,000 clones, approximately 86% of them present only once. Specimen: peripheral blood. The gene calls are TRBV5-1 and TRBJ1-1, with D uncertain. This clonotype was sampled from a man aged 45-65 years with active or convalescent COVID-19. CDR3 in amino acids: CASSLDNSNTEAFF. The DNA of the CDR3 is TGCGCCAGCAGCTTGGATAACAGCAACACTGAAGCTTTCTTT.